These 14 T cell receptor beta chains were all obtained from the same sample, sequenced in a study of shared clonotypes between healthy human individuals. Cells designated naive CD8 were CD45RO-negative and were positively selected for CCR7, with terminally differentiated effector memory CD45RA+ cells excluded. Assay: immunoSEQ multiplex PCR; the TCRdb copy retains only in-frame clones and omits some. The sample yields more than 550,000 clones, about 91% seen once. Material: naive CD8+ T cells sorted from blood. These receptors all stem from a man younger than 45 in good health.

This chain links TRBV9 with TRBJ2-2, with no clear D. This CDR3 is built from 13 residues. The germline V and J ends were trimmed by 4 bases and 6 bases, with 10 bases remaining between them. In germline, CDR1 is SGDLS, CDR2 YYNGEE. The CDR3 loop is CASSFGRAGELFF. CDR3 DNA sequence: TGTGCCAGCAGCTTCGGACGTGCCGGGGAGCTGTTTTTT.

Of note for this clone: The junction does not match germline at one end; this may be a read error. The chain has TRBV7-7 and TRBJ2-1, with 10 positions matching TRBD2. CDR1 is SSHAT, CDR2 FNYEAQ, per germline (reference sequence). The CDR3 sequence is 15 residues long. DNA of the CDR3: TGTGCTAGCAGCGTTCTAGCGGGAGTGGACAATGAGCAGTTCTTC. It specifies CASSVLAGVDNEQFF.

This clone has just one count. V and J are TRBV9 and TRBJ1-2; D call uncertain. There are 14 residues in the CDR3. Trimming removed 0 bases from V and 1 base from J, with 7 bases in between. The V gene's germline CDR1 is SGDLS and CDR2 YYNGEE. CDR3 nucleotides: TGTGCCAGCAGCGTAGGTTACAGTAACTATGGCTACACCTTC. It encodes CASSVGYSNYGYTF.

The chain employs TRBV15 and TRBJ2-1; TRBD1 is a possible D gene (5 bases). The V end lost 5 bases, the J end lost 6 bases, and 11 bases lay between the germline ends. This CDR3 region has 13 residues. The V gene's germline CDR1 is LNHNV and CDR2 YYDKDF (reference sequence). CDR3 bases: TGTGCCACCAGCTACAGGTTTCTCAATGAGCAGTTCTTC. It translates to CATSYRFLNEQFF. The variable domain in full, with the rest retrieved from reference TRBV15 and TRBJ2-1, is DAMVIQNPRYQVTQFGKPVTLSCSQTLNHNVMYWYQQKSSQAPKLLFHYYDKDFNNEADTPDNFQSRRPNTSFCFLDIRSPGLGDTAMYLCATSYRFLNEQFFGPGTRLTVL.

V usage is TRBV30 and J usage is TRBJ2-3; 8 nucleotides line up with TRBD2. This CDR3 has 20 residues. Germline CDR1 and CDR2: GTSNPN and SVGIG (reference sequence). The ends lost 4 bases at V and 4 bases at J; junction bases unmatched: 25. The CDR3 DNA sequence: TGTGCCTGGACCGTCGGGATGACGGGACTAGTATCATGGTGCGCAGATACGCAGTATTTT. Its protein is CAWTVGMTGLVSWCADTQYF.

This chain connects TRBV5-1 to TRBJ2-7; D ambiguous. Trimming shortened V by 0 bases and J by 0 bases, and 10 bases separated the two germline ends. The CDR3 is made up of 15 amino acids. In germline, CDR1 is SGHRS, CDR2 YFSETQ. The CDR3 nucleotides read TGCGCCAGCAGCTTGGGTCAGGAGCCCTCCTACGAGCAGTACTTC. As protein: CASSLGQEPSYEQYF.

This rearrangement joins TRBV5-1 to TRBJ2-7, with D maybe TRBD2 (6 bases). CDR1 and CDR2 from the germline V gene are SGHRS and YFSETQ. CDR3 length equals 15 residues. Trimming took 4 bases from V and 1 from J, leaving 15 bases between them. The CDR3 reads CASSLVTRGSYEQYF. Written as DNA, the CDR3 is TGCGCCAGCAGCCTCGTGACACGGGGGTCCTACGAGCAGTACTTC.

Concerning this clone itself: At the DNA level, this CDR3 is encoded by other sequences in the same sample as well. This chain links TRBV7-9 with TRBJ2-1, with 13 bases lining up with TRBD2. Germline assignment: CDR1 SEHNR and CDR2 FQNEAQ (reference sequence). The V and J ends lost 4 bases and 7 bases, in that order; junction bases with no gene match: 4. The length of the CDR3 is 15 residues. The CDR3 loop reads CASSSGLAGINEQFF. The CDR3 coding sequence is TGTGCCAGCAGCTCGGGACTAGCGGGGATTAATGAGCAGTTCTTC.

The rearrangement uses TRBV5-6 and TRBJ2-7; the D gene is possibly TRBD1 (6 bases). CDR3 length: 14 amino acids. Germline V gene lookup returns CDR1 SGHDT and CDR2 YYEEEE. The germline V and J ends were trimmed by 0 bases and 3 bases, with 10 bases remaining between them. Written as DNA, the CDR3 is TGTGCCAGCAGCTTGGCAGGACAGAACTACGAGCAGTACTTC. Its protein product is CASSLAGQNYEQYF.

This clone was observed once. The chain has TRBV28 and TRBJ2-1; no definite D call. CDR1 is MDHEN and CDR2 is SYDVKM in the germline V gene. CDR3 length: 15 amino acids. V was trimmed by 7 bases and J by 0 bases, leaving 13 bases between them. The CDR3 region is CASIHGTFSYNEQFF. CDR3 DNA: TGTGCCAGCATACACGGAACTTTCTCCTACAATGAGCAGTTCTTC.

The J gene is TRBJ1-5, the V gene TRBV27, with 9 bases aligning to TRBD1. This CDR3 region has 15 residues. The V gene's germline CDR1 is MNHEY and CDR2 SMNVEV (reference sequence). V dropped 5 bases and J dropped 4; count of bases not matched to a gene: 6. The CDR3 loop reads CASSAGDRANQPQHF. CDR3 nucleotides: TGTGCCAGCAGTGCCGGGGACAGGGCGAATCAGCCCCAGCATTTT.

The chain recombines TRBV15 with TRBJ2-3, with D unclear. V was pared by 0 bases and J by 4 bases, with 8 bases between. Germline V gene sequence: CDR1 LNHNV, CDR2 YYDKDF (reference sequence). The CDR3 totals 14 residues. The CDR3 sequence: CATSRDRRPDTQYF. Written as DNA, the CDR3 is TGTGCCACCAGCAGAGATCGGCGACCAGATACGCAGTATTTT.

This chain uses TRBV7-2 with TRBJ2-7; perhaps TRBD1 as D (6 bases). The V gene's germline CDR1 is SGHTA and CDR2 FQGNSA. This CDR3 region has 16 residues. V lost 4 bases and J lost 2, with 18 bases in between. The CDR3 spells CASSSRDRFGPYEQYF. The CDR3, as DNA: TGTGCCAGCAGCTCCAGAGACAGGTTTGGACCCTACGAGCAGTACTTC.

This clone came up once. This sample also contains other DNA sequences that code for the same CDR3. The gene calls are TRBV7-8 and TRBJ1-5; D gene ambiguous. CDR3 size: 14 residues. Looked up from germline, CDR1 is SGHVS and CDR2 is FQNEAQ. Trimming shortened V by 3 bases and J by 2 bases, and 8 bases separated the two germline ends. DNA of the CDR3: TGTGCCAGCAGCTTCCGGGGTGGCAATCAGCCCCAGCATTTT. Its protein product is CASSFRGGNQPQHF.